This T cell receptor (beta chain) was identified during a study of cytomegalovirus exposure and HLA in healthy donors. Study results and limitations: The study put 150 or so TCR beta chains on its list as cytomegalovirus-associated. When analyzed later, the rates of TCR association showed variation by HLA locus, with DRB1 the most and HLA-C the fewest.

Trimming removed 1 base from V and 7 bases from J, with 9 bases in between. CDR1 SGHRS and CDR2 YFSETQ come from the germline V gene. This CDR3 spans 14 amino acids. With 60 Vbeta and 13 Jbeta primers, the PCR was carried out. Repertoires were generated with immunoSEQ multiplex PCR, while TCRdb's copy carries only in-frame clones and drops some. The sample lists under 200,000 clones, more than 75% seen once, with about 2.5% in the top ten. Comments on this clone: Its target is not known.

The chain combines TRBV5-1 with TRBJ1-6; D not certain. The source material was PBMCs. This sequence originates from a man under 40 in good health and CMV-seropositive. The CDR3 sequence: CASSLMSENSPLHF. The CDR3 nucleotides are TGCGCCAGCAGCTTGATGTCAGAAAATTCACCCCTCCACTTT.